Listed below are T cell receptor beta chains from one sample, sequenced in a study of T-cell reconstitution after alpha-beta-depleted transplantation in children. TCRdb re-derived calls from the PCR reads in MiXCR, one entry per CDR3 protein. The top ten hold about 6% of the sample, which has over 200,000 distinct CDR3 sequences, around 9.5% seen once. Specimen: PBMCs from the stem cell graft donor, collected from the stem cell graft. The receptor source for this set is a human donor who donated a stem cell graft to a child with acute lymphoblastic leukemia. Both conserved end residues are part of each CDR3. Expanded clones get a size class; other rows say once, few or many, or leave the size out.

many	TRBV7-2	TRBJ2-1	CASSLSGLNEQFF
many	TRBV25-1	TRBJ2-5	CASSAAPFSGSAETQYF
-	TRBV9	TRBJ2-7	CARSVKGYEQYF
few	TRBV9	TRBJ2-7	CASSVGPGGDSSYEQYF
many	TRBV20-1	TRBJ1-3	CSARYESSGNTIYF
-	TRBV5-5	TRBJ1-3	CASSFGTQGGNTIYF
few	TRBV29-1	TRBJ2-1	CSVGGLAGALSYNEQFF
many	TRBV9	TRBJ2-1	CASSVAGQGFNEQFF
many	TRBV5-1	TRBJ2-5	CASSLGQVRETQYF
-	TRBV27	TRBJ2-2	CASSFSFGSTGELFF
few	TRBV6-1	TRBJ1-6	CASREDRPNSPLHF
many	TRBV6-2/TRBV6-3	TRBJ1-1	CASSYSGTGNEAFF
many	TRBV29-1	TRBJ2-7	CSVSAGELNSYEQYF
many	TRBV20-1	TRBJ1-1	CSAREDRGNTEAFF
many	TRBV6-5	TRBJ1-6	CASSYGHRGSPLHF
few	TRBV12-3/TRBV12-4	TRBJ1-5	CASSRQNNQPQHF
many	TRBV5-5	TRBJ1-2	CASSLDEGAGSYGYTF
many	TRBV11-1	TRBJ2-3	CASTSLRDRGLSGATQYF
few	TRBV4-3	TRBJ1-1	CASSAEVNTEAFF
few	TRBV5-1	TRBJ2-2	CASSSDRVVGTGELFF
-	TRBV4-3	TRBJ2-5	CASSRRIGQETQYF
-	TRBV20-1	TRBJ1-5	CCASLHGQRNQPQHF